Listed below are T cell receptor beta chains from one sample, sequenced in a study of cytotoxic CD8 clonotypes in ibrutinib-treated CLL. Profiling relied on immunoSEQ multiplex PCR, and the TCRdb table lists in-frame clones only, not all of them. The table has around 150,000 clones, over 65% seen once. The sample consisted of PBMCs, taken after 12 months of ibrutinib treatment. These receptors came from a human donor with chronic lymphocytic leukemia. Each CDR3 is given with its conserved first and last residue. D genes are given only for firm matches. Clone size is given for some rows only: seen once, a few or many times, or a class if the clone is expanded.

d_call | j_call | v_call | clone_size | cdr3_nt | cdr3_aa
NA | TRBJ2-7 | TRBV7-8 | NA | TGTGCCAGCAGCTTAGTTCAAGGTCTCGGGAACTACGAGCAGTACTTC | CASSLVQGLGNYEQYF
TRBD1 | TRBJ2-1 | TRBV29-1 | NA | TGCAGCGTCCCCGGACAGGGTAGTTACAATGAGCAGTTCTTC | CSVPGQGSYNEQFF
TRBD1 | TRBJ1-5 | TRBV19 | NA | TGTGCCAGTAGTCTCAGGGGGAGCAATCAGCCCCAGCATTTT | CASSLRGSNQPQHF
TRBD2 | TRBJ2-1 | TRBV7-3 | NA | TGTGCCAGCAGTCGTGGACTAGCCACATCGTCTGAGCAGTTCTTC | CASSRGLATSSEQFF
TRBD1 | TRBJ2-3 | TRBV28 | NA | TGTGCCAGCACTCTAACAAGGGCAGGACAGGAAGATACGCAGTATTTT | CASTLTRAGQEDTQYF
TRBD2 | TRBJ2-3 | TRBV5-1 | NA | TGCGCCAGCAGTCGCGGGGGTACTAGCACAGATACGCAGTATTTT | CASSRGGTSTDTQYF
TRBD2 | TRBJ2-2 | TRBV7-2 | many | TGTGCCAGCAGCTCAAAAACCACCGGGACTAGCTATACCGGGGAGCTGTTTTTT | CASSSKTTGTSYTGELFF
NA | TRBJ2-3 | TRBV19 | NA | TGTGCCAGTAGTGACCCTAGAGGGACATACACAGATACGCAGTATTTT | CASSDPRGTYTDTQYF
TRBD1 | TRBJ2-5 | TRBV7-9 | NA | TGTGCCAGCAGTTTCTCGACAGGGCAACAAGAGACCCAGTACTTC | CASSFSTGQQETQYF
TRBD2 | TRBJ2-3 | TRBV7-3 | NA | TGTGCCAGCAAAGGCGGGGGGTCCACAGATACGCAGTATTTT | CASKGGGSTDTQYF
TRBD2 | TRBJ2-3 | TRBV30 | NA | TGTGCCTGGAGTCCGGGACTAGCGGGGGGGTTGACAGATACGCAGTATTTT | CAWSPGLAGGLTDTQYF
NA | TRBJ2-1 | TRBV7-2 | NA | TGTGCCAGCACCTCAAGGGGGGGACCCGAGCAGTTCTTC | CASTSRGGPEQFF
TRBD2 | TRBJ2-3 | TRBV18 | NA | TGTGCCAGCCGACCCGCCCCTAGCGGGAGGGCCGATACGCAGTATTTT | CASRPAPSGRADTQYF
NA | TRBJ1-3 | TRBV5-6 | NA | TGTGCCAGCCGCCAAATAGTGTTGGGGGCGTCGGGAAACACCATATATTTT | CASRQIVLGASGNTIYF
TRBD2 | TRBJ2-7 | TRBV4-1 | NA | TGCGCCAGCAGCCAGGGACTAGCGGGAGGGTTCTCTGGGGAGCAGTACTTC | CASSQGLAGGFSGEQYF
NA | TRBJ1-4 | TRBV9 | NA | TGTGCCAGCAGCGTAGTGGATGATGAGGGACGGTCCAATGAAAAACTGTTTTTT | CASSVVDDEGRSNEKLFF
NA | TRBJ2-1 | TRBV4-3 | NA | TGCGCCAGCAGCCAAGAGGCTAGCCGCAACAATGAGCAGTTCTTC | CASSQEASRNNEQFF
NA | TRBJ1-4 | TRBV19 | NA | TGTGCCAGTAGTACGCAAACGGCCGGGCGGGTGGTTGGCGAAAAACTGTTTTTT | CASSTQTAGRVVGEKLFF
TRBD2 | TRBJ2-2 | TRBV12-5 | NA | TGTGCTAGCCGGGGGGACGCCGGGGAGCTGTTTTTT | CASRGDAGELFF